The sample holds a few counts of the clone carrying this TCR beta chain. TCR cDNA received a 3' ligated oligonucleotide that carried a UMI. This entry belongs to a study of naive and memory T cell subsets. In germline, CDR1 is LNHDA, CDR2 SQIVND (reference sequence). V lost 7 bases to trimming and J lost 1 base; unmatched junction nucleotides: 5. The CDR3 runs 14 residues. Amplification of ligated cDNA took four PCR rounds with SP2 and nested alpha and beta constant primers. TCRdb called the 5' RACE reads again in MiXCR, with one record for every CDR3 protein. The repertoire holds tens of thousands of distinct CDR3 sequences, with around 7.3% as singletons.

The V call is TRBV19, the J call TRBJ1-2; TRBD1 aligns across 8 bases. This receptor was taken from a male donor in good health. As DNA, the CDR3 is TGTGCCAGTAACCGGGACAGGAGTAACTATGGCTACACCTTC. It codes for CASNRDRSNYGYTF.